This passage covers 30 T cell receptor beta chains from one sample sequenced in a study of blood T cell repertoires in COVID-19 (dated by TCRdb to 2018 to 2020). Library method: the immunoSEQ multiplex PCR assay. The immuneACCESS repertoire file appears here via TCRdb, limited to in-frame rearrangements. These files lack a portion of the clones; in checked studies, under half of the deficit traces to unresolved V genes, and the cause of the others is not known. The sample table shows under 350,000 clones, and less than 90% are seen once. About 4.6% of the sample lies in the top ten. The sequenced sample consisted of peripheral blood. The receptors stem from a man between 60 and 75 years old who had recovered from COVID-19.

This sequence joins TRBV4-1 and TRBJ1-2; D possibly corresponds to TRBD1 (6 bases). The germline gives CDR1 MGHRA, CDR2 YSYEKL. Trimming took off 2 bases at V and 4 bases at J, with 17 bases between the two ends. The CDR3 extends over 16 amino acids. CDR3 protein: CASSQNTGQTIYGYTF. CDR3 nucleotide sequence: TGCGCCAGCAGCCAAAATACGGGACAAACAATCTATGGCTACACCTTC.

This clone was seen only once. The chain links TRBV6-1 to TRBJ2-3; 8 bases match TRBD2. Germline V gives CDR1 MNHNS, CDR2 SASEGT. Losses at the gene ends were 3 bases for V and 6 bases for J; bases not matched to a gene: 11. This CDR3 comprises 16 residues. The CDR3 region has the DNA TGTGCCAGCAGTGACAGACTAGCGCAAGGGCCCGATACGCAGTATTTT. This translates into CASSDRLAQGPDTQYF.

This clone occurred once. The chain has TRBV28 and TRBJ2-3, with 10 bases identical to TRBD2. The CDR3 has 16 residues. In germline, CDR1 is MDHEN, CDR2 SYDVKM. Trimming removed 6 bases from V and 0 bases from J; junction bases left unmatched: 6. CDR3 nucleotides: TGTGCCAGCAGGGGGATAGCGGGGGGCAGCACAGATACGCAGTATTTT. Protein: CASRGIAGGSTDTQYF.

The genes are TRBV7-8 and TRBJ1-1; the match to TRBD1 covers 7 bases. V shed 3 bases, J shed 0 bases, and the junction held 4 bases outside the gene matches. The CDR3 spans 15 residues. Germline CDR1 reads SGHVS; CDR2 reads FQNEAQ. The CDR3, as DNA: TGTGCCAGCAGCTTTAACAGGGGCATGAACACTGAAGCTTTCTTT. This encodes CASSFNRGMNTEAFF.

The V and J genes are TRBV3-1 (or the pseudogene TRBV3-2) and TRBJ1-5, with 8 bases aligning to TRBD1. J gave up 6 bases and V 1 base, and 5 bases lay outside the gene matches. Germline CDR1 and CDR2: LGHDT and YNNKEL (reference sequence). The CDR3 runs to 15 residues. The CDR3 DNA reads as TGTGCCAGCAGCCAAGGGACAGGGTGGACTCAGCCCCAGCATTTT. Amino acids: CASSQGTGWTQPQHF.

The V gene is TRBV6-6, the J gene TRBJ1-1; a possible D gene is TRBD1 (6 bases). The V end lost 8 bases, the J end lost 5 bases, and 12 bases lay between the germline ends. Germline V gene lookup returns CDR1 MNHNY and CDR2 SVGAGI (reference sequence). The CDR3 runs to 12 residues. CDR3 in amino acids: CASRAGETEAFF. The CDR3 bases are TGTGCCAGCCGGGCAGGGGAGACTGAAGCTTTCTTT.

The CDR3: CASSLFGLAGANIQYF. DNA of the CDR3: TGTGCCAGCAGCTTATTCGGACTAGCGGGGGCAAACATTCAGTACTTC. The chain is built from TRBV7-3 and TRBJ2-4; 13 nucleotides agree with TRBD2. Trimming cost V 2 bases and J 6 bases; bases outside gene matches: 4. There are 16 residues in the CDR3. Germline CDR1 SGHTA, CDR2 FQGTGA.

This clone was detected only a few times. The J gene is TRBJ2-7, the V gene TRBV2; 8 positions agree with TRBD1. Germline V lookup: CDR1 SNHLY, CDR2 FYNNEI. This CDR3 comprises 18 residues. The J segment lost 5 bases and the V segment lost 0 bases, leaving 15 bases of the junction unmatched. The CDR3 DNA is TGTGCCAGCAGTGAAGCGGAAGTTTCTCGCAGGGGGCTAGACGAGCAGTACTTC. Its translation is CASSEAEVSRRGLDEQYF.

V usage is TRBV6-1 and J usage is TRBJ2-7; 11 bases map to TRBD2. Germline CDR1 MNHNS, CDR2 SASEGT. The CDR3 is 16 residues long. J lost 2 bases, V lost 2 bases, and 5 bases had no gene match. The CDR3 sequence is CASSELGSGGAYEQYF. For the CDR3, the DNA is TGTGCCAGCAGTGAATTAGGTAGCGGGGGGGCCTACGAGCAGTACTTC.

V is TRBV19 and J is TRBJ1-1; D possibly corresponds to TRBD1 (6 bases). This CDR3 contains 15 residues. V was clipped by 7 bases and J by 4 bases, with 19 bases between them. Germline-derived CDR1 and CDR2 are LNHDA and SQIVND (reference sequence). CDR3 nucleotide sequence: TGTGCCAGTACCCCCCCAGGGGTTGCCGGCACTGAAGCTTTCTTT. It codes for CASTPPGVAGTEAFF.

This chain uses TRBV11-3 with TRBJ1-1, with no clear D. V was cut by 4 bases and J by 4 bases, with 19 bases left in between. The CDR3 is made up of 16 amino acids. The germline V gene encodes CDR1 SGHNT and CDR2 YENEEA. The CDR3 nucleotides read TGTGCCAGCAGCTCAGAACCTGGACCCGCGGGCACTGAAGCTTTCTTT. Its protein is CASSSEPGPAGTEAFF.

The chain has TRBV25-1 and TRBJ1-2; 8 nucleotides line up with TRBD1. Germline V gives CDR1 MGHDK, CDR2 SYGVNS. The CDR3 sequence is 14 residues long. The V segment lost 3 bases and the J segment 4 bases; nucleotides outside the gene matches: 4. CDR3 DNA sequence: TGTGCCAGCAGTGATGATGGGACAGGCTATGGCTACACCTTC. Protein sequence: CASSDDGTGYGYTF.

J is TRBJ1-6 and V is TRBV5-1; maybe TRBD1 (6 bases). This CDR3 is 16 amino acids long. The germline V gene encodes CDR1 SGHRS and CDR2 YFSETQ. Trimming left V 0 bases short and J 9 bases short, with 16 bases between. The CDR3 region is CASSLAFGGPGSPLHF. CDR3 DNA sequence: TGCGCCAGCAGCTTGGCCTTCGGGGGGCCGGGTTCACCCCTCCACTTT.

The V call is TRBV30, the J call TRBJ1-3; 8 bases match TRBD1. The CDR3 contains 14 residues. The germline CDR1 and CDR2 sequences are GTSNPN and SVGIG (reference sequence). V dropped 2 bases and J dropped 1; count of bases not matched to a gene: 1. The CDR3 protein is CAWSQGASGNTIYF. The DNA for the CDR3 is TGTGCCTGGAGTCAGGGGGCTTCTGGAAACACCATATATTTT.

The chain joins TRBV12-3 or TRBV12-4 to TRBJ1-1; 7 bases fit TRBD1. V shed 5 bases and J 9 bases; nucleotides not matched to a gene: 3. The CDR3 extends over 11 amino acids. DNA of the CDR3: TGTGCCAGCAGTGACAGGGTCAAAGCTTTCTTT. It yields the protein CASSDRVKAFF.

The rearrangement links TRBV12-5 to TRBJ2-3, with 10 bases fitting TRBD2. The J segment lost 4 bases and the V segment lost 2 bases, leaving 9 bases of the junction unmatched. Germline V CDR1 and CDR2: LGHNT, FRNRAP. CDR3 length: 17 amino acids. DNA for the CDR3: TGTGCTAGTGGTTTGCCCGCTAGCGGGAGAGTGTCAGATACGCAGTATTTT. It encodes CASGLPASGRVSDTQYF.

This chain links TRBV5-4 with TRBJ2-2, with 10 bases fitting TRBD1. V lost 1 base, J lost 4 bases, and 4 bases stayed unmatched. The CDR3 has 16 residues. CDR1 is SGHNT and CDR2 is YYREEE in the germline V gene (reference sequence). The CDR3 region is CASSLRTGGVTGELFF. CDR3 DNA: TGTGCCAGCAGCTTGCGGACAGGGGGGGTCACCGGGGAGCTGTTTTTT. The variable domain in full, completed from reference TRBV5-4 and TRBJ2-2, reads ETGVTQSPTHLIKTRGQQVTLRCSSQSGHNTVSWYQQALGQGPQFIFQYYREEENGRGNFPPRFSGLQFPNYSSELNVNALELDDSALYLCASSLRTGGVTGELFFGEGSRLTVL.

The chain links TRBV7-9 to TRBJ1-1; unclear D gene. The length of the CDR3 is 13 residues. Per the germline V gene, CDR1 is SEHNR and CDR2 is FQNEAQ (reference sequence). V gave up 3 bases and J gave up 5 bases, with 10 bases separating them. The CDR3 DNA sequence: TGTGCCAGCAGCTTGGTACAGAAGACTGAAGCTTTCTTT. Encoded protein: CASSLVQKTEAFF.

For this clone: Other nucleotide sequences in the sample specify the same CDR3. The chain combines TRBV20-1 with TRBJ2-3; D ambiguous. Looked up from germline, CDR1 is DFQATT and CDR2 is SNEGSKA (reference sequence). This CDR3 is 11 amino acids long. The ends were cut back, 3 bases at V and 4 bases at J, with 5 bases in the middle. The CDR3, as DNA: TGCAGTGCTAGTCTCGCAGATACGCAGTATTTT. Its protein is CSASLADTQYF.

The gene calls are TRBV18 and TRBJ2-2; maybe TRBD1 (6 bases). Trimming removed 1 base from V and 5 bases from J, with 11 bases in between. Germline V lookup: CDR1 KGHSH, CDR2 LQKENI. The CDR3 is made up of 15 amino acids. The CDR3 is CASSPRAGETGELFF. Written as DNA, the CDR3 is TGTGCCAGCTCACCACGGGCAGGGGAAACCGGGGAGCTGTTTTTT.

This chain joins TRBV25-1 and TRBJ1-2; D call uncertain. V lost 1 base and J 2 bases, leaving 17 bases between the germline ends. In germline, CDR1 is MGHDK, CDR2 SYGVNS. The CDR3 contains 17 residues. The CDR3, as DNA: TGTGCCAGCAGTGAATGGGTGGGCCACGAAAAGAACTATGGCTACACCTTC. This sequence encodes CASSEWVGHEKNYGYTF.

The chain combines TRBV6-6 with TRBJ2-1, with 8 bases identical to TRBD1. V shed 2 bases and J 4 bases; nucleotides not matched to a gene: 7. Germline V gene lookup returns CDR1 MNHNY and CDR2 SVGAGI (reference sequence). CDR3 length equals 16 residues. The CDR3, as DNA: TGTGCCAGCAGTTACCCGGGAACAGGGGGATACAATGAGCAGTTCTTC. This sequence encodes CASSYPGTGGYNEQFF.

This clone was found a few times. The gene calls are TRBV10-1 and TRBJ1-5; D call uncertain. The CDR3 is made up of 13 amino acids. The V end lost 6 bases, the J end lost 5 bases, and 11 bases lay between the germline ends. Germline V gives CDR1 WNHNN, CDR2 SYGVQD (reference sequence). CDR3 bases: TGCGCCAGCAGCTTAAAACCAGATCAGCCCCAGCATTTT. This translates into CASSLKPDQPQHF.

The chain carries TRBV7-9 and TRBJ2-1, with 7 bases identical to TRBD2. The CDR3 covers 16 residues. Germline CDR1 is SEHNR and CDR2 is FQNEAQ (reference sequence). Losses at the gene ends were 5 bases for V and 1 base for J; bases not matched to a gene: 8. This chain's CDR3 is CASSLRDYASYNEQFF. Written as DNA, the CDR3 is TGTGCCAGCAGCCTCCGGGACTACGCATCCTACAATGAGCAGTTCTTC.

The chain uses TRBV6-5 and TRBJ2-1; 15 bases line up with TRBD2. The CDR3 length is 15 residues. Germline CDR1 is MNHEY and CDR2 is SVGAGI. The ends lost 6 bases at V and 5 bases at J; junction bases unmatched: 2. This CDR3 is CASRGLAGGNNEQFF. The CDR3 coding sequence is TGTGCCAGCAGGGGACTAGCGGGGGGTAACAATGAGCAGTTCTTC.

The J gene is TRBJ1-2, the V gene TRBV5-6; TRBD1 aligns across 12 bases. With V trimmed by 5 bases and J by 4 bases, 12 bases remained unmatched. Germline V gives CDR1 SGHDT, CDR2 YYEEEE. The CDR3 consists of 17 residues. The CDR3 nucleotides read TGTGCCAGCAGTCGGGACAGGGGGCGCCTCTCTAGCTATGGCTACACCTTC. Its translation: CASSRDRGRLSSYGYTF. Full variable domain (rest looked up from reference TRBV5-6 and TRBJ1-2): DAGVTQSPTHLIKTRGQQVTLRCSPKSGHDTVSWYQQALGQGPQFIFQYYEEEERQRGNFPDRFSGHQFPNYSSELNVNALLLGDSALYLCASSRDRGRLSSYGYTFGSGTRLTVV.

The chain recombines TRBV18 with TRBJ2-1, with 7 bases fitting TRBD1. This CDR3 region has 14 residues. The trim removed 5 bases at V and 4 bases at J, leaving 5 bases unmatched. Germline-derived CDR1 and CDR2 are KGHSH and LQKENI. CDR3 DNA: TGTGCCAGCTCAAACCAACAGGGGTACAATGAGCAGTTCTTC. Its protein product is CASSNQQGYNEQFF.

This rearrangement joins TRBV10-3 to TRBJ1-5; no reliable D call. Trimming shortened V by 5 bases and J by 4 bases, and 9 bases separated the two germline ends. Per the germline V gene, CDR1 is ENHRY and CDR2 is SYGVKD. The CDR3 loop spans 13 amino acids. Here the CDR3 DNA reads TGTGCCATCAGTTTGGGCGTAAATCAGCCCCAGCATTTT. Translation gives CAISLGVNQPQHF.

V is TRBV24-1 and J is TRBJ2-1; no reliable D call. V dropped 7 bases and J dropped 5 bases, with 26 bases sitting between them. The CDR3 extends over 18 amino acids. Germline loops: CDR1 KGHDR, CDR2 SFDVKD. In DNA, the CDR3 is TGTGCCACCAGCCCACTCGGTGGCGGCGGCCCACGCGACAATGAGCAGTTCTTC. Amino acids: CATSPLGGGGPRDNEQFF.

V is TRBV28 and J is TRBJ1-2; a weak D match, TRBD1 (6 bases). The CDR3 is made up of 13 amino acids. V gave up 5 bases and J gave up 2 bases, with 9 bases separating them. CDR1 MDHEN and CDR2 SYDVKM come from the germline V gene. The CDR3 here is CASSLGQNYGYTF. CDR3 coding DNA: TGTGCCAGCAGTCTAGGACAGAACTATGGCTACACCTTC.